This entry lists 12 T cell receptor beta chains sequenced from one sample in a study of cytomegalovirus exposure and HLA in healthy donors. The data were produced by immunoSEQ multiplex PCR, yet TCRdb's version contains in-frame clones alone and is incomplete. This table holds fewer than 100,000 clones, around 94% found once. The specimen sequenced was PBMCs. Receptors originate from a woman under 30 in good health and CMV-seronegative.

This sequence joins TRBV15 and TRBJ2-5, with 10 bases identical to TRBD1. Germline CDR1 reads LNHNV; CDR2 reads YYDKDF (reference sequence). V was clipped by 1 base and J by 5 bases; unmatched bases: 4. CDR3 length: 15 residues. CDR3 in DNA: TGTGCCACCAGCAGAGGACAGGGGGCGACTGAGACCCAGTACTTC. Its translation: CATSRGQGATETQYF. The variable domain in full, completed from reference TRBV15 and TRBJ2-5, reads DAMVIQNPRYQVTQFGKPVTLSCSQTLNHNVMYWYQQKSSQAPKLLFHYYDKDFNNEADTPDNFQSRRPNTSFCFLDIRSPGLGDTAMYLCATSRGQGATETQYFGPGTRLLVL.

The rearrangement joins TRBV14 to TRBJ1-2, with 7 bases matching TRBD1. The CDR3 is made up of 15 amino acids. Germline-derived CDR1 and CDR2 are SGHDN and FVKESK. V gave up 0 bases and J gave up 7 bases; unmatched junction bases: 8. The CDR3 sequence is CASSQDPGGLSGYTF. CDR3 in DNA: TGTGCCAGCAGCCAAGATCCAGGGGGATTGAGTGGCTACACCTTC.

The chain couples TRBV7-9 to TRBJ2-3, with a possible D match to TRBD1 (6 bases). The V end was cut by 2 bases, the J end by 4 bases, with 16 bases between. Germline CDR1 reads SEHNR; CDR2 reads FQNEAQ (reference sequence). The CDR3 has 16 amino acids. This chain's CDR3 is CASSLPPGRGSDTQYF. The CDR3 nucleotides read TGTGCCAGCAGCTTACCCCCCGGAAGGGGGTCAGATACGCAGTATTTT.

The rearrangement joins TRBV4-1 to TRBJ2-1; 11 nucleotides match TRBD2. The CDR3 has 16 amino acids. Germline assignment: CDR1 MGHRA and CDR2 YSYEKL. V lost 1 base to trimming and J lost 6 bases; unmatched junction nucleotides: 5. CDR3 sequence: CASSQVFSGGANEQFF. CDR3 DNA sequence: TGCGCCAGCAGCCAAGTATTTAGCGGGGGGGCCAATGAGCAGTTCTTC.

The chain carries TRBV5-1 and TRBJ1-1; 9 positions agree with TRBD1. From germline, CDR1 is SGHRS and CDR2 YFSETQ. The CDR3 has 18 residues. J lost 5 bases, V lost 3 bases, and 17 bases had no gene match. The CDR3 loop reads CASSSFITGGGLGTEAFF. For the CDR3, the DNA is TGCGCCAGCAGCTCTTTTATTACAGGGGGCGGATTAGGAACTGAAGCTTTCTTT.

This chain links TRBV4-1 with TRBJ2-5; 10 nucleotides match TRBD2. J was trimmed by 0 bases and V by 3 bases; bases with no gene match: 7. CDR1 is MGHRA and CDR2 is YSYEKL in the germline V gene. The CDR3 loop spans 17 amino acids. The CDR3: CASSQVTSGKDQETQYF. The CDR3 DNA reads TGCGCCAGCAGCCAGGTAACTAGCGGGAAAGACCAAGAGACCCAGTACTTC.

Comment on this clone: The sample has other DNA sequences that encode this CDR3 too. The rearrangement joins TRBV29-1 to TRBJ2-2, with D perhaps TRBD1 (5 bases). V was cut by 4 bases and J by 2 bases, with 8 bases left in between. The CDR3 loop spans 13 amino acids. CDR1 SQVTM and CDR2 ANQGSEA come from the germline V gene. CDR3 sequence (DNA): TGCAGCGTTGCTGACAGCAACACCGGGGAGCTGTTTTTT. Translated: CSVADSNTGELFF.

CDR3 nucleotides: TGTGCCAGCAGCCCCGGGAGGGGAGAGACCCAGTACTTC. Translated: CASSPGRGETQYF. The V call is TRBV7-3, the J call TRBJ2-5; 8 bases are shared with TRBD2. The V and J ends lost 5 bases and 4 bases, in that order; junction bases with no gene match: 3. The CDR3 runs to 13 residues. Per the germline V gene, CDR1 is SGHTA and CDR2 is FQGTGA.

V and J are TRBV7-9 and TRBJ1-6; no clear D. The CDR3 is 14 amino acids. V lost 6 bases and J lost 5, with 11 bases in between. Per the germline V gene, CDR1 is SEHNR and CDR2 is FQNEAQ (reference sequence). The CDR3 coding sequence is TGTGCCAGCAGTGGGAGTTCTGATAATTCACCCCTCCACTTT. This codes for CASSGSSDNSPLHF.

The sample holds one count of this clone. V and J are TRBV7-9 and TRBJ1-1; no clear D gene. V lost 1 base, J lost 6 bases, and 15 bases lay in between. Germline CDR1 and CDR2: SEHNR and FQNEAQ (reference sequence). This CDR3 comprises 15 residues. The CDR3 region has the DNA TGTGCCAGCAGCTTAGTCGCGGGGTCGGTCCCTGAAGCTTTCTTT. It encodes CASSLVAGSVPEAFF.

V gene TRBV29-1 combines with J gene TRBJ1-4, with D perhaps TRBD1 (6 bases). Germline CDR1 SQVTM, CDR2 ANQGSEA. Trimming removed 7 bases from V and 17 bases from J, with 20 bases in between. There are 11 residues in the CDR3. The chain's CDR3 is CSAEVGHSRFF. As DNA, the CDR3 is TGCAGCGCAGAGGTGGGACACTCGCGCTTTTTT.

V usage is TRBV4-1 and J usage is TRBJ1-5; weak D call: TRBD1 (6 bases). CDR1 is MGHRA and CDR2 is YSYEKL in the germline V gene. The CDR3 loop spans 15 amino acids. V was pared by 4 bases and J by 3 bases, with 13 bases between. CDR3 DNA: TGCGCCAGCAGCCTGGGACATAAGTACAATCAGCCCCAGCATTTT. Protein sequence: CASSLGHKYNQPQHF.